One and the same sample provided the 27 T cell receptor beta chains below, sequenced in a study of beta chain features in type 1 diabetes. Expressed TCRB transcripts were sequenced because the isolated RNA had all been reverse transcribed beforehand. Sequenced by immunoSEQ multiplex PCR; TCRdb stores in-frame clones only, minus some. This sample has some 220,000 clones, with 11% found just once. Sequencing was done on a sample of central memory CD4+ T cells from blood. The receptors here all came from a man between 18 and 29 years old in good health.

The rearrangement joins TRBV7-2 to TRBJ2-3, with D possibly matching TRBD2 (5 bases). Trimming stripped 5 bases from V and 2 bases from J, with 11 bases between. This CDR3 is 14 amino acids long. Germline V gene sequence: CDR1 SGHTA, CDR2 FQGNSA. CDR3 protein: CASSAGHPTDTQYF. Written as DNA, the CDR3 is TGTGCCAGCAGCGCGGGCCATCCCACAGATACGCAGTATTTT.

V is TRBV19 and J is TRBJ2-5; 9 positions match TRBD2. This CDR3 is built from 16 residues. CDR1 LNHDA and CDR2 SQIVND come from the germline V gene (reference sequence). V lost 0 bases, J lost 5 bases, and 7 bases stayed unmatched. Here the CDR3 reads CASSIDTAGGGETQYF. As DNA, the CDR3 is TGTGCCAGTAGTATAGATACAGCGGGAGGTGGCGAGACCCAGTACTTC.

The chain combines TRBV5-1 with TRBJ2-5; D uncertain. V was shortened by 1 base and J by 2 bases, with 9 bases between the two germline ends. Germline CDR1 SGHRS, CDR2 YFSETQ. This CDR3 is 14 amino acids long. In DNA form, the CDR3 reads TGCGCCAGCAGCTTGAATTCAAATCAAGAGACCCAGTACTTC. As protein: CASSLNSNQETQYF.

The J gene is TRBJ2-4, the V gene TRBV28; 7 bases are a match to TRBD2. The CDR3 contains 10 residues. Looked up from germline, CDR1 is MDHEN and CDR2 is SYDVKM. The V and J ends lost 6 bases and 16 bases, in that order; junction bases with no gene match: 6. CDR3 protein: CASSGEGRYF. CDR3 nucleotide sequence: TGTGCCAGCAGCGGGGAGGGACGCTACTTC.

This clone was seen a few times. This chain uses TRBV7-3 with TRBJ2-1, with unresolved D. Between the trimmed V and J ends, which lost 5 bases and 0 bases, there was a span of 11 bases. CDR1 is SGHTA, CDR2 FQGTGA, per germline. This CDR3 is 15 amino acids long. In nucleotides, the CDR3 is TGTGCCAGCAGCCCTCTGGGGTCCTCCTACAATGAGCAGTTCTTC. This gives the protein CASSPLGSSYNEQFF.

On this clone: The sample contains more than one DNA sequence encoding this CDR3. The rearrangement uses TRBV20-1 and TRBJ2-1; no reliable D call. The CDR3 length is 10 residues. Germline V lookup: CDR1 DFQATT, CDR2 SNEGSKA (reference sequence). Trimming stripped 5 bases from V and 7 bases from J, with 6 bases between. CDR3 protein: CSALRNEQFF. DNA of the CDR3: TGCAGTGCTCTAAGAAATGAGCAGTTCTTC.

The CDR3 coding sequence is TGCAGCGTTGCGACAGGGGAGACCCAGTACTTC. Protein: CSVATGETQYF. V usage is TRBV29-1 and J usage is TRBJ2-5; 7 nucleotides line up with TRBD1. Looked up from germline, CDR1 is SQVTM and CDR2 is ANQGSEA. With 4 bases clipped from V and 5 bases from J, the junction kept 1 base outside the gene matches. This CDR3 contains 11 residues.

The CDR3 loop is CASSQILQGSNIQYF. For the CDR3, the DNA is TGTGCCAGCAGCCAAATATTACAGGGGTCAAACATTCAGTACTTC. The V and J genes are TRBV4-2 and TRBJ2-4, with TRBD1 matching 7 bases. V dropped 2 bases and J dropped 6; count of bases not matched to a gene: 7. Germline assignment: CDR1 LGHNA and CDR2 YNFKEQ. The CDR3 length is 15 residues.

This chain links TRBV28 with TRBJ2-7; D gene uncertain. Germline loops: CDR1 MDHEN, CDR2 SYDVKM. Trimming cost V 6 bases and J 3 bases, with 6 bases left between them. The CDR3 length is 11 residues. The CDR3 coding sequence is TGTGCCAGCAGGTCTATCTACGAGCAGTACTTC. This sequence encodes CASRSIYEQYF.

The V call is TRBV9, the J call TRBJ2-3; D ambiguous. There are 11 residues in the CDR3. CDR1 is SGDLS and CDR2 is YYNGEE in the germline V gene. V lost 4 bases to trimming and J lost 6 bases, with 6 bases between them. For the CDR3, the DNA is TGTGCCAGCAGCCCAACGGATACGCAGTATTTT. It specifies CASSPTDTQYF.

The V gene is TRBV4-3, the J gene TRBJ2-2; maybe TRBD2 (5 bases). V lost 2 bases to trimming and J lost 10 bases, with 17 bases between them. The CDR3 length is 15 residues. Germline loops: CDR1 LGHNA, CDR2 YSLEER. CDR3 protein: CASSQSLDYPKELFF. The CDR3, as DNA: TGCGCCAGCAGCCAATCCCTCGACTACCCGAAGGAGCTGTTTTTT.

The gene calls are TRBV6-5 and TRBJ2-7; 15 positions match TRBD2. Trimming at V came to 6 bases and at J to 7 bases, leaving 7 bases not matched to a gene. Germline CDR1 and CDR2: MNHEY and SVGAGI. The CDR3 is made up of 15 amino acids. In DNA form, the CDR3 reads TGTGCCAGCAGGCCTCCGGGACTAGCGGGAGGAGAGCAGTACTTC. This gives the protein CASRPPGLAGGEQYF.

There are a few counts of this clone. V and J are TRBV6-5 and TRBJ2-4, with D perhaps TRBD2 (6 bases). The CDR3 contains 14 residues. The germline gives CDR1 MNHEY, CDR2 SVGAGI. Trimming removed 5 bases from V and 1 base from J, with 9 bases in between. The CDR3 DNA reads as TGTGCCAGCAGTCAGGCGGGGGCCAAAAACATTCAGTACTTC. Protein: CASSQAGAKNIQYF.

This clone has just a few counts. Here the CDR3 DNA reads TGTGCCAGCAGCTTAGGGGACTTTGAGCAGTTCTTC. Residues: CASSLGDFEQFF. The chain joins TRBV7-2 to TRBJ2-1; D possibly corresponds to TRBD2 (6 bases). V lost 1 base to trimming and J lost 9 bases, with 7 bases between them. The CDR3 totals 12 residues. Germline V lookup: CDR1 SGHTA, CDR2 FQGNSA.

In this sample, this clone turned up a few times. Other DNA sequences from this sample encode an identical CDR3 as well. The chain combines TRBV7-3 with TRBJ2-5; D is uncertain. From germline, CDR1 is SGHTA and CDR2 FQGTGA. The length of the CDR3 is 13 residues. Trimming removed 3 bases at V and 3 bases at J, with 8 bases between. CDR3 loop: CASSLSREETQYF. CDR3 coding DNA: TGTGCCAGCAGCTTGTCCAGAGAAGAGACCCAGTACTTC.

This clone turned up a few times. The CDR3, as DNA: TGTGCCAGCAGCTTAGGGTCCGGGTTCGAGACCCAGTACTTC. It translates to CASSLGSGFETQYF. V and J are TRBV7-8 and TRBJ2-5, with D uncertain. This CDR3 has 14 residues. Trimming pared 1 base from V and 5 bases from J, leaving 11 bases between. Per the germline V gene, CDR1 is SGHVS and CDR2 is FQNEAQ. The full variable domain, with the rest looked up from reference TRBV7-8 and TRBJ2-5, is GAGVSQSPRYKVAKRGQDVALRCDPISGHVSLFWYQQALGQGPEFLTYFQNEAQLDKSGLPSDRFFAERPEGSVSTLKIQRTQQEDSAVYLCASSLGSGFETQYFGPGTRLLVL.

J is TRBJ2-7 and V is TRBV18; D unclear. Germline-derived CDR1 and CDR2 are KGHSH and LQKENI. V lost 6 bases and J lost 9, with 18 bases in between. CDR3 length: 13 residues. The CDR3 nucleotides read TGTGCCAGCTCTCCCCTGGAAGGACGTTGGCAGTACTTC. The encoded protein is CASSPLEGRWQYF.

This clone appeared a few times. The chain has TRBV28 and TRBJ2-4; D unclear. Trimming left V 6 bases short and J 14 bases short, with 17 bases between. Germline V gene data show CDR1 as MDHEN and CDR2 as SYDVKM. The CDR3 is 12 amino acids. Here the CDR3 reads CASSFGRASKYF. DNA for the CDR3: TGTGCCAGCAGCTTCGGCAGAGCTTCAAAGTACTTC. Looking up the rest from reference TRBV28 and TRBJ2-4 gives the full variable domain: DVKVTQSSRYLVKRTGEKVFLECVQDMDHENMFWYRQDPGLGLRLIYFSYDVKMKEKGDIPEGYSVSREKKERFSLILESASTNQTSMYLCASSFGRASKYFGAGTRLSVL.

This clone has only one observation. The V call is TRBV5-1, the J call TRBJ2-7, with 8 bases lining up with TRBD2. The germline gives CDR1 SGHRS, CDR2 YFSETQ. The CDR3 runs 14 residues. Trimming removed 4 bases from V and 4 bases from J; junction bases left unmatched: 7. CDR3 sequence (DNA): TGCGCCAGCAGCCAACGGGAGGGCCAGTACGAGCAGTACTTC. Translation gives CASSQREGQYEQYF.

This clone was seen many times. The rearrangement uses TRBV5-1 and TRBJ2-7; 13 bases match TRBD2. Losses at the gene ends were 4 bases for V and 4 bases for J; bases not matched to a gene: 2. Germline values: CDR1 SGHRS, CDR2 YFSETQ. This CDR3 contains 14 residues. CDR3 residues: CASSPGLAGYEQYF. Written as DNA, the CDR3 is TGCGCCAGCAGCCCGGGACTAGCGGGGTACGAGCAGTACTTC.

The chain employs TRBV2 and TRBJ1-2; D not resolved. The CDR3 is 16 amino acids. Trimming left V 1 base short and J 2 bases short, with 14 bases between. The germline CDR1 and CDR2 sequences are SNHLY and FYNNEI. CDR3 coding DNA: TGTGCCAGCAGTGAAGAGTATACATTTAAAAACTATGGCTACACCTTC. This translates into CASSEEYTFKNYGYTF.

This clone appeared a few times. This chain connects TRBV5-6 to TRBJ1-2; D gene unclear. The CDR3 sequence is 12 residues long. CDR1 and CDR2 (germline): SGHDT, YYEEEE. Trimming removed 3 bases at V and 8 bases at J, with 11 bases between. This CDR3 is CASSSLDVGYTF. In DNA form, the CDR3 reads TGTGCCAGCAGCTCGTTGGACGTCGGCTACACCTTC. Full variable domain (outside the CDR3, taken from reference TRBV5-6 and TRBJ1-2): DAGVTQSPTHLIKTRGQQVTLRCSPKSGHDTVSWYQQALGQGPQFIFQYYEEEERQRGNFPDRFSGHQFPNYSSELNVNALLLGDSALYLCASSSLDVGYTFGSGTRLTVV.

This clone was observed a handful of times. This chain connects TRBV18 to TRBJ2-1; D gene unclear. CDR3 length: 12 residues. The germline V and J ends were trimmed by 6 bases and 8 bases, with 11 bases remaining between them. Germline-derived CDR1 and CDR2 are KGHSH and LQKENI. The CDR3, as DNA: TGTGCCAGCTCCCTCACGGGCGATGAGCAGTTCTTC. Translation: CASSLTGDEQFF.

V usage is TRBV30 and J usage is TRBJ1-5; TRBD1 matches at 7 bases. This CDR3 has 13 residues. The V and J ends lost 3 bases and 3 bases, in that order; junction bases with no gene match: 2. Germline values: CDR1 GTSNPN, CDR2 SVGIG (reference sequence). The CDR3 DNA reads as TGTGCCTGGAGAGGACAGGCCAATCAGCCCCAGCATTTT. Amino acid sequence: CAWRGQANQPQHF.

This clone was observed at least ten times. V usage is TRBV7-8 and J usage is TRBJ2-1; D unclear. Trimming left V 4 bases short and J 6 bases short, with 16 bases between. In germline, CDR1 is SGHVS, CDR2 FQNEAQ. The CDR3 covers 15 residues. The CDR3 region is CASSSDRALGNEQFF. The CDR3, as DNA: TGTGCCAGCAGCTCAGACCGGGCCCTCGGCAATGAGCAGTTCTTC. Together with reference TRBV7-8 and TRBJ2-1, the CDR3 gives the full variable domain: GAGVSQSPRYKVAKRGQDVALRCDPISGHVSLFWYQQALGQGPEFLTYFQNEAQLDKSGLPSDRFFAERPEGSVSTLKIQRTQQEDSAVYLCASSSDRALGNEQFFGPGTRLTVL.

The chain uses TRBV14 and TRBJ2-5, with TRBD1 matching 8 bases. The CDR3 runs to 16 residues. Germline V gene lookup returns CDR1 SGHDN and CDR2 FVKESK. With V trimmed by 1 base and J by 4 bases, 8 bases remained unmatched. For the CDR3, the DNA is TGTGCCAGCAGCCAAGTCCGGGACAGGATAGGAGAGACCCAGTACTTC. Translation gives CASSQVRDRIGETQYF.

J is TRBJ1-1 and V is TRBV6-6; D perhaps matches TRBD1 (5 bases). Per the germline V gene, CDR1 is MNHNY and CDR2 is SVGAGI (reference sequence). Trimming cost V 2 bases and J 3 bases, with 10 bases left between them. This CDR3 comprises 14 residues. DNA of the CDR3: TGTGCCAGCAGTTACGGTGGGGGAGACACTGAAGCTTTCTTT. Translating gives CASSYGGGDTEAFF.